The 29 T cell receptor beta chains listed next were all sequenced from one sample in a study of T cells in Graves' hyperthyroidism and ophthalmopathy. Amplification of TCR beta CDR3 regions was performed using RNA transcripts as template. The primer set for the first-round RT-PCR of the TCR CDR3 was HTBI. From the multiplex PCR reads, TCRdb called clonotypes with MiXCR, one entry per CDR3 protein. The top ten hold about 14% of the sample, which has roughly 700,000 distinct CDR3 sequences, about 18% seen once. Input material: blood. The origin of the receptors is a man in his forties or fifties with Graves' hyperthyroidism.

This clonotype was found many times. The chain has TRBV28 and TRBJ2-3; a weak D match, TRBD2 (6 bases). Trimming stripped 8 bases from V and 6 bases from J, with 12 bases between. Per the germline V gene, CDR1 is MDHEN and CDR2 is SYDVKM. CDR3 length equals 12 residues. As DNA, the CDR3 is TGTGCCAGCGGGGGGAGAGATGATACGCAGTATTTT. Its translation: CASGGRDDTQYF.

This clonotype was detected ten times or more. The CDR3 coding sequence is TGTGCCAGCTCACCAGGGTTTCTCGATACGCAGTATTTT. It codes for CASSPGFLDTQYF. The chain is built from TRBV18 and TRBJ2-3, with no clear D. This CDR3 has 13 amino acids. Germline lookup yields CDR1 KGHSH and CDR2 LQKENI. V was shortened by 2 bases and J by 6 bases, with 9 bases between the two germline ends.

This clonotype was recorded many times. The chain combines TRBV2 with TRBJ2-5; D is possibly TRBD2 (5 bases). Germline V gene sequence: CDR1 SNHLY, CDR2 FYNNEI. The CDR3 is made up of 15 amino acids. V was trimmed by 0 bases and J by 2 bases, leaving 10 bases between them. This CDR3 is CASSEASSGQETQYF. The CDR3 DNA reads TGTGCCAGCAGTGAAGCCTCCAGCGGACAAGAGACCCAGTACTTC.

This clonotype was picked up many times. This sequence joins TRBV11-2 and TRBJ1-1, with 9 bases lining up with TRBD1. Trimming cost V 8 bases and J 0 bases; bases outside gene matches: 1. The CDR3 consists of 13 residues. Germline V gene data show CDR1 as SGHAT and CDR2 as FQNNGV. CDR3 in DNA: TGTGCCAGCGGGACAGGGATGAACACTGAAGCTTTCTTT. Protein product: CASGTGMNTEAFF.

The sample holds a few counts of this clonotype. The chain has TRBV7-2 and TRBJ1-2; the D is unclear. The germline V gene encodes CDR1 SGHTA and CDR2 FQGNSA. This CDR3 contains 13 residues. V lost 4 bases and J lost 7, with 13 bases in between. CDR3 sequence: CASSSQNRGGYTF. As DNA, the CDR3 is TGTGCCAGCAGCTCTCAGAATCGGGGTGGCTACACCTTC.

V gene TRBV29-1 combines with J gene TRBJ1-1; no clear D gene. The CDR3 runs to 13 residues. V was clipped by 7 bases and J by 0 bases, with 12 bases between them. CDR1 SQVTM and CDR2 ANQGSEA come from the germline V gene. CDR3 region: CSAKMSLNTEAFF. As DNA, the CDR3 is TGCAGCGCTAAAATGAGTTTGAACACTGAAGCTTTCTTT. Full variable domain (remainder filled in from reference TRBV29-1 and TRBJ1-1): SAVISQKPSRDICQRGTSLTIQCQVDSQVTMMFWYRQQPGQSLTLIATANQGSEATYESGFVIDKFPISRPNLTFSTLTVSNMSPEDSSIYLCSAKMSLNTEAFFGQGTRLTVV.

This clonotype was recorded a few times. The CDR3 bases are TGTGCCAGCACTATTAGCGGGAGCTCCTACAATGAGCAGTTCTTC. It codes for CASTISGSSYNEQFF. The chain links TRBV27 to TRBJ2-1, with TRBD2 matching 9 bases. V lost 7 bases, J lost 0 bases, and 4 bases stayed unmatched. Germline lookup yields CDR1 MNHEY and CDR2 SMNVEV (reference sequence). The CDR3 totals 15 residues.

This clonotype has just a few counts. The chain uses TRBV12-3 or TRBV12-4 and TRBJ1-2, with D unresolved. The CDR3 is made up of 14 amino acids. Trimming shortened V by 1 base and J by 3 bases, and 9 bases separated the two germline ends. CDR3 nucleotides: TGTGCCAGCAGTTTAGGGGTAAACGACTATGGCTACACCTTC. Protein sequence: CASSLGVNDYGYTF.

This clonotype has ten or more counts. The chain combines TRBV30 with TRBJ1-5, with D tentatively TRBD1 (6 bases). Germline loops: CDR1 GTSNPN, CDR2 SVGIG (reference sequence). Deletions cut 3 bases from V and 5 bases from J, with 17 bases between. This CDR3 is built from 15 residues. CDR3 DNA: TGTGCCTGGAGCCGTTCAGGGGAGATCTATCAGCCCCAGCATTTT. Its protein is CAWSRSGEIYQPQHF.

This clonotype was seen more than once but under ten times. The chain recombines TRBV3-1 with TRBJ2-7; D is uncertain. The germline V gene has CDR1 LGHDT and CDR2 YNNKEL (reference sequence). This CDR3 has 13 residues. With 6 bases removed from V and 5 bases from J, the gap between germline ends came to 14 bases. The CDR3 DNA follows: TGTGCCAGCAGTCCAGTCAACGACCACGAGCAGTACTTC. Protein product: CASSPVNDHEQYF.

Concerning this clonotype: This may arise from a read error, as a much more abundant clone is one base away. The V and J genes are TRBV2 and TRBJ2-7; D may be TRBD2 (5 bases). The CDR3 is 15 amino acids. Germline CDR1 and CDR2: SNHLY and FYNNEI. The germline V and J ends were trimmed by 1 base and 2 bases, with 12 bases remaining between them. In DNA form, the CDR3 reads TGTGCCAGCAGTGAAGGCCGCTTCGGGGCCTACGAGCAGTACTTC. This codes for CASSEGRFGAYEQYF.

The sample holds many counts of this clonotype. The chain uses TRBV28 and TRBJ1-5; TRBD1 is a possible D gene (6 bases). Germline V lookup: CDR1 MDHEN, CDR2 SYDVKM. V was trimmed by 1 base and J by 5 bases, leaving 12 bases between them. This CDR3 has 15 residues. CDR3 protein: CASSLSRGADQPQHF. The CDR3 region has the DNA TGTGCCAGCAGTTTATCTCGGGGGGCCGATCAGCCCCAGCATTTT.

The chain links TRBV11-2 to TRBJ2-1; 9 bases are a match to TRBD2. The CDR3 is made up of 16 amino acids. V trimming: 6 bases; J trimming: 0 bases; junction bases outside the gene matches: 6. CDR1 is SGHAT, CDR2 FQNNGV, per germline. CDR3 residues: CASRTISGSSYNEQFF. The CDR3 DNA reads as TGTGCCAGCAGAACTATTAGCGGGAGCTCCTACAATGAGCAGTTCTTC.

In its sample, this clonotype was seen a few times. J is TRBJ1-2 and V is TRBV3-1; 11 nucleotides agree with TRBD1. The CDR3 loop spans 14 amino acids. Germline-derived CDR1 and CDR2 are LGHDT and YNNKEL (reference sequence). V shed 3 bases and J 7 bases; nucleotides not matched to a gene: 4. This CDR3 is CASSHRTGGVGYTF. CDR3 in DNA: TGTGCCAGCAGCCATCGGACAGGGGGCGTTGGCTACACCTTC.

This clonotype was seen a handful of times. The genes are TRBV30 and TRBJ2-4; 8 bases are shared with TRBD2. Germline CDR1 and CDR2: GTSNPN and SVGIG (reference sequence). V dropped 1 base and J dropped 0; count of bases not matched to a gene: 2. The CDR3 runs to 15 residues. CDR3 residues: CAWSGAGVAKNIQYF. As DNA, the CDR3 is TGTGCCTGGAGTGGAGCGGGGGTAGCCAAAAACATTCAGTACTTC.

J is TRBJ2-5 and V is TRBV7-2; TRBD2 might be the D (5 bases). CDR1 and CDR2 (germline): SGHTA, FQGNSA. There are 14 residues in the CDR3. Deletions cut 7 bases from V and 1 base from J, with 13 bases between. The CDR3 region has the DNA TGTGCCAGCATTCGACTACGCCTCCAAGAGACCCAGTACTTC. It encodes CASIRLRLQETQYF.

This clonotype has ten or more counts. V and J are TRBV10-2 and TRBJ2-7; possible D gene TRBD2, 6 bases. CDR1 is WSHSY, CDR2 SAAADI, per germline. The CDR3 sequence is 17 residues long. V gave up 7 bases and J gave up 6 bases, with 28 bases separating them. The CDR3 loop is CASKEGRLVRVGSEQYF. For the CDR3, the DNA is TGCGCCAGCAAGGAGGGCAGATTAGTACGTGTCGGTTCCGAGCAGTACTTC.

This sequence joins TRBV6-2 or TRBV6-3 and TRBJ1-1; D might be TRBD1 (5 bases). The CDR3 sequence is 12 residues long. Trimming took off 10 bases at V and 1 base at J, with 10 bases between the two ends. Per the germline V gene, CDR1 is MNHEY and CDR2 is SVGEGT. As DNA, the CDR3 is TGTGCCATCTGGGGCGGGAACACTGAAGCTTTCTTT. Encoded protein: CAIWGGNTEAFF.

The rearrangement links TRBV28 to TRBJ1-1, with D possibly TRBD1 on 6 matching bases. The CDR3 loop spans 16 amino acids. The V end was cut by 5 bases, the J end by 7 bases, with 23 bases between. CDR1 is MDHEN, CDR2 SYDVKM, per germline. CDR3: CASSPTFSRGIIEAFF. CDR3 DNA sequence: TGTGCCAGCAGTCCAACCTTCAGCAGGGGAATTATTGAAGCTTTCTTT.

This clonotype was counted many times. The chain uses TRBV2 and TRBJ1-2; no clear D. The CDR3 has 12 residues. V dropped 1 base and J dropped 10 bases, with 10 bases sitting between them. The V gene's germline CDR1 is SNHLY and CDR2 FYNNEI. Written as DNA, the CDR3 is TGTGCCAGCAGTGAAGATCGGGGTGACTACACCTTC. Protein product: CASSEDRGDYTF.

In its sample, this clonotype was seen a few times. The chain is built from TRBV24-1 and TRBJ1-5; 10 positions match TRBD1. J lost 7 bases, V lost 4 bases, and 6 bases had no gene match. The CDR3 length is 15 residues. Germline assignment: CDR1 KGHDR and CDR2 SFDVKD. CDR3 region: CATSEKTGGGQPQHF. The CDR3 DNA is TGTGCCACCAGTGAGAAGACAGGGGGCGGGCAGCCCCAGCATTTT.

The CDR3 protein is CASRLTGGGTDTQYF. The CDR3 nucleotides are TGTGCCAGCCGGCTGACTGGTGGCGGCACAGATACGCAGTATTTT. The chain recombines TRBV19 with TRBJ2-3, with D hard to call. This CDR3 is 15 amino acids long. Trimming shortened V by 9 bases and J by 1 base, and 17 bases separated the two germline ends. CDR1 and CDR2 (germline): LNHDA, SQIVND (reference sequence).

Many counts were recorded for this clonotype. The chain is built from TRBV30 and TRBJ1-1; 7 nucleotides agree with TRBD1. The germline V gene has CDR1 GTSNPN and CDR2 SVGIG (reference sequence). The CDR3 is made up of 12 amino acids. Trimming took 2 bases from V and 3 from J; bases not matched to a gene: 0. In nucleotides, the CDR3 is TGTGCCTGGAGTACAGGGGACACTGAAGCTTTCTTT. Translating gives CAWSTGDTEAFF. The variable domain in full, completed from reference TRBV30 and TRBJ1-1, reads SQTIHQWPATLVQPVGSPLSLECTVEGTSNPNLYWYRQAAGRGLQLLFYSVGIGQISSEVPQNLSASRPQDRQFILSSKKLLLSDSGFYLCAWSTGDTEAFFGQGTRLTVV.

The sample holds many counts of this clonotype. The rearrangement links TRBV11-2 to TRBJ2-2; 8 bases are a match to TRBD2. Per germline, CDR1 SGHAT and CDR2 FQNNGV. The CDR3 consists of 16 residues. V was pared by 6 bases and J by 6 bases, with 12 bases of the junction left unmatched. The CDR3 protein is CASRTSGGIGPGELFF. The CDR3 nucleotides read TGTGCCAGCAGAACTTCGGGGGGGATCGGTCCCGGGGAGCTGTTTTTT.

The sample holds a few counts of this clonotype. This rearrangement joins TRBV14 to TRBJ1-1, with TRBD1 matching over 7 bases. This CDR3 has 15 residues. Germline lookup yields CDR1 SGHDN and CDR2 FVKESK. V trimming: 4 bases; J trimming: 1 base; junction bases outside the gene matches: 6. The CDR3 protein is CASSRDRAWNTEAFF. CDR3 nucleotides: TGTGCCAGCAGCCGCGACAGGGCATGGAACACTGAAGCTTTCTTT.

The table lists this clonotype with many counts. The chain carries TRBV6-2 or TRBV6-3 and TRBJ1-5, with 9 bases matching TRBD1. Germline CDR1 reads MNHEY; CDR2 reads SVGEGT. This CDR3 is 14 amino acids long. Losses at the gene ends were 6 bases for V and 6 bases for J; bases not matched to a gene: 6. The CDR3 spells CASRAGQGPQPQHF. The CDR3 coding sequence is TGTGCCAGCAGAGCCGGACAGGGGCCTCAGCCCCAGCATTTT.

This clonotype was counted many times. J is TRBJ2-1 and V is TRBV3-1; D unresolved. From germline, CDR1 is LGHDT and CDR2 YNNKEL (reference sequence). This CDR3 is built from 15 residues. V dropped 0 bases and J dropped 5 bases, with 11 bases sitting between them. Here the CDR3 reads CASSQDPEGHNEQFF. The CDR3, as DNA: TGTGCCAGCAGCCAAGATCCGGAAGGCCACAATGAGCAGTTCTTC.

This clonotype was counted ten times or more. The chain is built from TRBV24-1 and TRBJ1-1; perhaps TRBD1 as D (5 bases). The V gene lost 10 bases and the J gene lost 0 bases, with 14 bases spanning the gap. Germline V lookup: CDR1 KGHDR, CDR2 SFDVKD. The CDR3 contains 14 residues. The CDR3 region is CATMGGVVNTEAFF. The CDR3 DNA follows: TGTGCCACAATGGGGGGGGTCGTGAACACTGAAGCTTTCTTT.

The table lists this clonotype with a few counts. The chain recombines TRBV29-1 with TRBJ2-3; 10 bases match TRBD2. This CDR3 comprises 16 residues. J gave up 4 bases and V 1 base, and 8 bases lay outside the gene matches. Germline-derived CDR1 and CDR2 are SQVTM and ANQGSEA. CDR3 protein: CSVEVWLAGVADTQYF. In nucleotides, the CDR3 is TGCAGCGTTGAAGTCTGGCTAGCGGGAGTTGCAGATACGCAGTATTTT.